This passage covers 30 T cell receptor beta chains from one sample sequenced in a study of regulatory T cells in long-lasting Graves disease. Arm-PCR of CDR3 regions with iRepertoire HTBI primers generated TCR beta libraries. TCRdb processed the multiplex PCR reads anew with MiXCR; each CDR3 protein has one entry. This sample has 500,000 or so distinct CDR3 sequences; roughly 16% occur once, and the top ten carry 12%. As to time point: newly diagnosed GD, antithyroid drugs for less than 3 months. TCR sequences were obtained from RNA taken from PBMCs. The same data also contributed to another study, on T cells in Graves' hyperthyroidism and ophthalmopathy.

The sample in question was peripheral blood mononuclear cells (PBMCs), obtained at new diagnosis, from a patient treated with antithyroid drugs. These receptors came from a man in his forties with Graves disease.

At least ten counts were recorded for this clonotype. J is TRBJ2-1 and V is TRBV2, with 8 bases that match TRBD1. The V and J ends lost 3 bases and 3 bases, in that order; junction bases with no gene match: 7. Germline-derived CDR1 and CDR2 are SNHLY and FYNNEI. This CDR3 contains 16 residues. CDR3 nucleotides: TGTGCCAGCAGTGAGTCAGGGGGCGAAATCTACAATGAGCAGTTCTTC. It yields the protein CASSESGGEIYNEQFF.

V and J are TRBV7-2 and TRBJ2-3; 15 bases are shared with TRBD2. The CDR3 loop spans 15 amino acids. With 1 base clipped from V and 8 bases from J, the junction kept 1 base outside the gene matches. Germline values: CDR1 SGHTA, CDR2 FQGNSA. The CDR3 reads CASSLGGLAGGTQYF. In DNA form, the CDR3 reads TGTGCCAGCAGCTTAGGGGGACTAGCGGGAGGTACGCAGTATTTT.

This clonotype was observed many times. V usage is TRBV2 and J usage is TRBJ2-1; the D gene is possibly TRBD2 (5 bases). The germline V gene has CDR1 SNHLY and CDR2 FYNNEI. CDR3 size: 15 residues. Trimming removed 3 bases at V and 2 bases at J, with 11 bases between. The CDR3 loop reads CASSDLTRTYNEQFF. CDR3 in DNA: TGTGCCAGCAGTGACCTCACTAGGACCTACAATGAGCAGTTCTTC.

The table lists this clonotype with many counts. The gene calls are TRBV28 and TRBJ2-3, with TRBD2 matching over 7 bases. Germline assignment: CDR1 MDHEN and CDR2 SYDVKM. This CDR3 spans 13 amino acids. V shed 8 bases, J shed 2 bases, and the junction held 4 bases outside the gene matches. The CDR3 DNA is TGTGCCAGCGCTAGCGGTCACACAGATACGCAGTATTTT. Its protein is CASASGHTDTQYF.

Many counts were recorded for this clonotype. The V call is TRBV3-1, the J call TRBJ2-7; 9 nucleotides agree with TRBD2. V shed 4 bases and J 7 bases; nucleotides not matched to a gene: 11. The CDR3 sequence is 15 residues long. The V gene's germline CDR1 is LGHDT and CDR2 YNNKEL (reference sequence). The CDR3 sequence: CASSPGLAQILEQYF. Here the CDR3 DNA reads TGTGCCAGCAGCCCCGGACTAGCGCAGATATTGGAGCAGTACTTC.

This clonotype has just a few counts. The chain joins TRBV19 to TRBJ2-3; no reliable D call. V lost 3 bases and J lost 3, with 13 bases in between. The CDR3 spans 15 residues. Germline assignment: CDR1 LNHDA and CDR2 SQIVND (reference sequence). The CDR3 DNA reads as TGTGCCAGTAGTATTAAGGGATTAGCAACAGATACGCAGTATTTT. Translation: CASSIKGLATDTQYF. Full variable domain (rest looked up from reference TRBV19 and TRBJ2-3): DGGITQSPKYLFRKEGQNVTLSCEQNLNHDAMYWYRQDPGQGLRLIYYSQIVNDFQKGDIAEGYSVSREKKESFPLTVTSAQKNPTAFYLCASSIKGLATDTQYFGPGTRLTVL.

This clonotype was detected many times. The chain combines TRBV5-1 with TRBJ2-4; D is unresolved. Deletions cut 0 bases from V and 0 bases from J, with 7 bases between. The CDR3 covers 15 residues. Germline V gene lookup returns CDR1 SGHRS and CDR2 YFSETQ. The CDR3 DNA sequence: TGCGCCAGCAGCTTGGGGCAATTAGCCAAAAACATTCAGTACTTC. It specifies CASSLGQLAKNIQYF. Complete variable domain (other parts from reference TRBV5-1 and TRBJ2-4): KAGVTQTPRYLIKTRGQQVTLSCSPISGHRSVSWYQQTPGQGLQFLFEYFSETQRNKGNFPGRFSGRQFSNSRSEMNVSTLELGDSALYLCASSLGQLAKNIQYFGAGTRLSVL.

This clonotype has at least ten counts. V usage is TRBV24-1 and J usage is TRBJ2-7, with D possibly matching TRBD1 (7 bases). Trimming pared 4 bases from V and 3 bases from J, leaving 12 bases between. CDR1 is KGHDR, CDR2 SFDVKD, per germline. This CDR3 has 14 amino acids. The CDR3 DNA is TGTGCCACCAGTGAGCGGGACAGCCGCTACGAGCAGTACTTC. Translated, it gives CATSERDSRYEQYF.

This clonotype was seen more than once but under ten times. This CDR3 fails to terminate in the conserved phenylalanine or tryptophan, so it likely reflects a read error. The CDR3 bases are TGTGCCAGTAAACTCAGGGGGCAGAGGTACAATGAGCAGTTCCTC. This sequence encodes CASKLRGQRYNEQFL. The gene calls are TRBV12-3 or TRBV12-4 and TRBJ2-1, with 8 positions matching TRBD1. The V gene end was trimmed by 9 bases and the J gene end by 4 bases; junction bases not matched to a gene: 11. The length of the CDR3 is 15 residues.

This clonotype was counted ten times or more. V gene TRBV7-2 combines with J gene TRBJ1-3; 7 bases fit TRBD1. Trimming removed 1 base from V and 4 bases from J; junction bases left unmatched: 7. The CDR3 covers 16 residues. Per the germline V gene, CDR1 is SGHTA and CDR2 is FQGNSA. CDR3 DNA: TGTGCCAGCAGCTTAGGAGGGGGCTTAGGCGGAAACACCATATATTTT. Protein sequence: CASSLGGGLGGNTIYF.

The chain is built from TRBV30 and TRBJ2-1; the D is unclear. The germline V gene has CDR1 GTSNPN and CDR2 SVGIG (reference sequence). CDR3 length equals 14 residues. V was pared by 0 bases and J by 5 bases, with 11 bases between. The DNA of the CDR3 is TGTGCCTGGAGTGTAAATCGGGCAGACAATGAGCAGTTCTTC. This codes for CAWSVNRADNEQFF.

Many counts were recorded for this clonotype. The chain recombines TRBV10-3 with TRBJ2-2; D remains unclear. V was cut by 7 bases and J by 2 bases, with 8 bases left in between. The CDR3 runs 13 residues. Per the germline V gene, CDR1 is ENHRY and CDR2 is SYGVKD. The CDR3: CAITGTNTGELFF. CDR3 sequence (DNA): TGTGCCATCACCGGAACCAACACCGGGGAGCTGTTTTTT.

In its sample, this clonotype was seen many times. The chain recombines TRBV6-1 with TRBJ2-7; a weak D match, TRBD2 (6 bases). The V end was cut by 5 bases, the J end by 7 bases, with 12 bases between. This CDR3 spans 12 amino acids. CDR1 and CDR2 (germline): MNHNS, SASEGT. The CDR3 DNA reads TGTGCCAGCAGTACACTAGCAAGTGAGCAGTACTTC. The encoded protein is CASSTLASEQYF.

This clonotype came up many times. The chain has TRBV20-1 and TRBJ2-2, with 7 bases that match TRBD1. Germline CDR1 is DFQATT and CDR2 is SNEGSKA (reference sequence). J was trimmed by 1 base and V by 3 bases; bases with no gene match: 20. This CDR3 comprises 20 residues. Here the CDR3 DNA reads TGCAGTGCTAGCAACGACCTCAGAAGCCCGGGACAGAGGAACACCGGGGAGCTGTTTTTT. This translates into CSASNDLRSPGQRNTGELFF.

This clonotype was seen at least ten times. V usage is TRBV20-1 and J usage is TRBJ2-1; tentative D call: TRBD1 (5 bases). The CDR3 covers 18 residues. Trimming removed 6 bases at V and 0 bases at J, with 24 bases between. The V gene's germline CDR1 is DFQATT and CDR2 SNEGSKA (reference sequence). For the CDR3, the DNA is TGCAGTGCCTTGACCATTAGGACAAGCCAGGTCTCCTACAATGAGCAGTTCTTC. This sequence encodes CSALTIRTSQVSYNEQFF.

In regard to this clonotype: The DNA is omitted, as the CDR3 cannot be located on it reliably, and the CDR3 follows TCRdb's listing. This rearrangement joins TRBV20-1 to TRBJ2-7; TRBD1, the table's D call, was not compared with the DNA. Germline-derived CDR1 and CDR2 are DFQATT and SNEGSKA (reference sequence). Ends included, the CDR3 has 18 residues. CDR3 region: CSARDFSGQARASGEQYF.

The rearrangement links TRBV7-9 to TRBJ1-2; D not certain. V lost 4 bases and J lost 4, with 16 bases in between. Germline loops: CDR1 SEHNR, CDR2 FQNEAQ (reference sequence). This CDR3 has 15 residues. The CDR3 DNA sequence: TGTGCCAGCAGCTATACAGCGGATTTTAGCTATGGCTACACCTTC. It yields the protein CASSYTADFSYGYTF.

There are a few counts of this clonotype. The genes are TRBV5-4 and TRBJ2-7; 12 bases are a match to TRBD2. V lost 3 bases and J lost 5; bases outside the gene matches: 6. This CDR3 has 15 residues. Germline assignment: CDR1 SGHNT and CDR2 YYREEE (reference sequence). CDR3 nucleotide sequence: TGTGCCAGCAGCTCCCAGACTAGCGGGAGAGACGAGCAGTACTTC. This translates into CASSSQTSGRDEQYF.

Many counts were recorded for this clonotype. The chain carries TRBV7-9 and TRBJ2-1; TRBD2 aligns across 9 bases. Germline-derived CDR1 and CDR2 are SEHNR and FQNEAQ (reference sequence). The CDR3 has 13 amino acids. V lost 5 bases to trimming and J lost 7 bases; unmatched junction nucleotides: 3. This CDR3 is CASSATSGNEQFF. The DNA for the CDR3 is TGTGCCAGCAGCGCAACTAGCGGGAATGAGCAGTTCTTC.

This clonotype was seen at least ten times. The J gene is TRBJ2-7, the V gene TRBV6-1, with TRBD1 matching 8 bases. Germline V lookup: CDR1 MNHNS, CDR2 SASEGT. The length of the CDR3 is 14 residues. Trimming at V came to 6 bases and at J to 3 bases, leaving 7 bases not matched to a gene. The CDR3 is CASRFPGQGYEQYF. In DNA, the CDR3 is TGTGCCAGCAGATTTCCCGGACAGGGCTACGAGCAGTACTTC.

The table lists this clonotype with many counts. The CDR3 sequence: CSARPSGKTLEQYF. As DNA, the CDR3 is TGCAGTGCTAGGCCCAGCGGGAAAACCCTCGAGCAGTACTTC. The chain uses TRBV20-1 and TRBJ2-7; 7 bases match TRBD2. CDR3 size: 14 residues. Unmatched junction bases numbered 11, after V lost 3 bases and J lost 6 bases. CDR1 DFQATT and CDR2 SNEGSKA come from the germline V gene (reference sequence).

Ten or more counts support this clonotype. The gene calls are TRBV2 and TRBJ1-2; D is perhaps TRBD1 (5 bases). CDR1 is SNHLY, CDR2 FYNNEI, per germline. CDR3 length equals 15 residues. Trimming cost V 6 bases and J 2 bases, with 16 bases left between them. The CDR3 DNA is TGTGCCAGCAGAAGGGGCTCCATCCGGAACTATGGCTACACCTTC. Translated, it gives CASRRGSIRNYGYTF.

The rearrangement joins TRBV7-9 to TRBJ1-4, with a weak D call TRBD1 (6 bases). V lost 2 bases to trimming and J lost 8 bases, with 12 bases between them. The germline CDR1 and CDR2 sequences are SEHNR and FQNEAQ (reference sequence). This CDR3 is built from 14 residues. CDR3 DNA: TGTGCCAGCAGCTTAACAGGGATCAAGGAAAAACTGTTTTTT. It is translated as CASSLTGIKEKLFF.

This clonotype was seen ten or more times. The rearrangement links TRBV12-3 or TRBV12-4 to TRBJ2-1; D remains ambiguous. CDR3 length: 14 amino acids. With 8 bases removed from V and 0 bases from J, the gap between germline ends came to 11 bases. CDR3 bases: TGTGCCAGCGGGATGGCGGTCTCCTACAATGAGCAGTTCTTC. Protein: CASGMAVSYNEQFF.

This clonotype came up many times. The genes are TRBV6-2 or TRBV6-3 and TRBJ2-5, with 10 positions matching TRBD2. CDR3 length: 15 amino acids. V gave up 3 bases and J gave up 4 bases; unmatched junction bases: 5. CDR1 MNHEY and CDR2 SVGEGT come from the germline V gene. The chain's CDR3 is CASSYGTSVAETQYF. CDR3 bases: TGTGCCAGCAGTTATGGGACTAGCGTTGCAGAGACCCAGTACTTC.

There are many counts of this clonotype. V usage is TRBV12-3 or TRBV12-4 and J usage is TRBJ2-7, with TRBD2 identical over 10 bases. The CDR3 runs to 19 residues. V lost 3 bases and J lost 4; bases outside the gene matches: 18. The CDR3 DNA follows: TGTGCCAGCAGTTTTGGTCGGACTAGCGGTACCCTCGGGAGGTACGAGCAGTACTTC. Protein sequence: CASSFGRTSGTLGRYEQYF.

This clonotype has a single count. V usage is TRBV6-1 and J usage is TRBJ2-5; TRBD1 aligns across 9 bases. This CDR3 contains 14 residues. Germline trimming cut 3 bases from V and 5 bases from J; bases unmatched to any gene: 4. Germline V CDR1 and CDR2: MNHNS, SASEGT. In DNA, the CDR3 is TGTGCCAGCAGTGATTGGACAGGGGTTGAGACCCAGTACTTC. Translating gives CASSDWTGVETQYF.

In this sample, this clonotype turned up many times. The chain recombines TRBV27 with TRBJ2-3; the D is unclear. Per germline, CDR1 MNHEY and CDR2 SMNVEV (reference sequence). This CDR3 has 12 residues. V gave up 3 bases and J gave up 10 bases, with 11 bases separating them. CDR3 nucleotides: TGTGCCAGCAGTTTCAATAGTCATCCGCAGTATTTT. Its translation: CASSFNSHPQYF.

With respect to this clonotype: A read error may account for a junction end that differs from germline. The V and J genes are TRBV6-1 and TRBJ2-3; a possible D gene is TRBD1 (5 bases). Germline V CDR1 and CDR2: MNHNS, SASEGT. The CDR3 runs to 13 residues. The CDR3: CASRPDSIDTQYF. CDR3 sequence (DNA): TGTGCCAGCAGACCCGACAGCATAGATACGCAGTATTTT.

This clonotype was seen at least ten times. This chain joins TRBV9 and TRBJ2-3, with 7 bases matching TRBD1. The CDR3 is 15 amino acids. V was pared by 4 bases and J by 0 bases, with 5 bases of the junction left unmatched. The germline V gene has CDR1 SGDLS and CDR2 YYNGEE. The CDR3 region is CASSIDRDSTDTQYF. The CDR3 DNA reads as TGTGCCAGCAGCATTGACAGGGACAGCACAGATACGCAGTATTTT.